A single sample is the source of the 19 T cell receptor beta chains below, sequenced in a study of blood T cells in healthy people across ages. Primers used in a second PCR of about 6 to 12 cycles were a sample-barcoded 5' primer and a J-beta primer mix. TCRdb processed the 5' RACE reads anew with MiXCR; each CDR3 protein has one entry. This sample has more than 550,000 distinct CDR3 sequences; roughly 20% occur once, and the top ten carry 22%. Sequenced input: blood. These receptors all stem from a man between 65 and 79 years old in good health.

This clonotype was counted only a few times. The V and J genes are TRBV12-3 or TRBV12-4 and TRBJ1-4; 10 positions match TRBD1. The CDR3 runs 14 residues. V was pared by 6 bases and J by 7 bases, with 5 bases of the junction left unmatched. The CDR3 DNA reads TGTGCCAGCAGCTCGGGACAGGGGTCTGAAAAACTGTTTTTT. Its translation: CASSSGQGSEKLFF.

This clonotype was counted only a few times. The chain has TRBV5-1 and TRBJ2-3; 9 positions agree with TRBD2. After removal of 8 bases from V and 2 bases from J, the junction contained 9 bases not matched to a gene. CDR1 SGHRS and CDR2 YFSETQ come from the germline V gene. This CDR3 has 15 amino acids. CDR3 sequence reads: CASLAGAATTDTQYF. Here the CDR3 DNA reads TGCGCCAGTTTAGCGGGGGCCGCCACCACAGATACGCAGTATTTT.

This chain joins TRBV7-9 and TRBJ1-1; D unresolved. There are 13 residues in the CDR3. Trimming left V 8 bases short and J 1 base short, with 11 bases between. Germline loops: CDR1 SEHNR, CDR2 FQNEAQ (reference sequence). CDR3 in DNA: TGTGCCAGCGGCAGGTCCGAGAACACTGAAGCTTTCTTT. This sequence encodes CASGRSENTEAFF.

For the CDR3, the DNA is TGTGCCAGCAGTTTAGGGCAGACGGGAGCTTTCTTT. It yields the protein CASSLGQTGAFF. The J gene is TRBJ1-1, the V gene TRBV12-3 or TRBV12-4, with D hard to call. The CDR3 runs to 12 residues. Trimming cost V 1 base and J 10 bases, with 10 bases left between them.

This chain joins TRBV18 and TRBJ2-3; no clear D. The CDR3 contains 14 residues. Deletions cut 3 bases from V and 5 bases from J, with 12 bases between. CDR1 and CDR2 (germline): KGHSH, LQKENI. The CDR3 here is CASSPGSGGDTQYF. CDR3 sequence (DNA): TGTGCCAGCTCACCGGGCTCCGGTGGAGATACGCAGTATTTT.

This clonotype was observed a few times. The rearrangement uses TRBV12-3 or TRBV12-4 and TRBJ2-1; D is perhaps TRBD2 (6 bases). Trimming cost V 7 bases and J 4 bases, with 14 bases left between them. The CDR3 is made up of 14 amino acids. The CDR3 spells CASTGGEKYNEQFF. DNA for the CDR3: TGTGCCAGCACAGGCGGGGAGAAGTACAATGAGCAGTTCTTC.

This clonotype was seen a few times. The J gene is TRBJ2-7, the V gene TRBV7-9; unclear D gene. In germline, CDR1 is SEHNR, CDR2 FQNEAQ (reference sequence). V was trimmed by 5 bases and J by 0 bases, leaving 14 bases between them. CDR3 length equals 15 residues. For the CDR3, the DNA is TGTGCCAGCAGCCGGGCCTTGGAAGGCTCCTACGAGCAGTACTTC. This encodes CASSRALEGSYEQYF. Drawing the rest from reference TRBV7-9 and TRBJ2-7, the complete variable domain is DTGVSQNPRHKITKRGQNVTFRCDPISEHNRLYWYRQTLGQGPEFLTYFQNEAQLEKSRLLSDRFSAERPKGSFSTLEIQRTEQGDSAMYLCASSRALEGSYEQYFGPGTRLTVT.

The V and J genes are TRBV25-1 and TRBJ2-3; no definite D call. This CDR3 comprises 13 residues. V dropped 3 bases and J dropped 1 base, with 5 bases sitting between them. Germline lookup yields CDR1 MGHDK and CDR2 SYGVNS. Here the CDR3 reads CASSEQGTDTQYF. In DNA form, the CDR3 reads TGTGCCAGCAGTGAGCAGGGCACAGATACGCAGTATTTT.

This clonotype showed up just a few times. The V and J genes are TRBV12-3 or TRBV12-4 and TRBJ1-5; D is ambiguous. Deletions cut 6 bases from V and 6 bases from J, with 15 bases between. CDR3 length equals 14 residues. The CDR3 DNA sequence: TGTGCCAGCAGCTCGGTGGCAGGTACTCAGCCCCAGCATTTT. Translated, it gives CASSSVAGTQPQHF.

This clonotype turned up a few times. The V gene is TRBV12-3 or TRBV12-4, the J gene TRBJ2-1; D uncertain. V was shortened by 3 bases and J by 0 bases, with 12 bases between the two germline ends. CDR3 length: 16 residues. This chain's CDR3 is CASSLDPGRSYNEQFF. CDR3 sequence (DNA): TGTGCCAGCAGTTTGGATCCGGGCCGCTCCTACAATGAGCAGTTCTTC.

The rearrangement links TRBV5-1 to TRBJ2-2, with TRBD1 as a possible D gene (6 bases). The CDR3 is 14 residues long. Germline V gene data show CDR1 as SGHRS and CDR2 as YFSETQ. Trimming removed 0 bases at V and 6 bases at J, with 9 bases between. The CDR3 loop reads CASSLGQGPGELFF. CDR3 nucleotides: TGCGCCAGCAGCTTGGGGCAGGGGCCCGGGGAGCTGTTTTTT.

V usage is TRBV6-5 and J usage is TRBJ2-5; no firm D call. The CDR3 extends over 15 amino acids. V was trimmed by 6 bases and J by 5 bases, leaving 19 bases between them. Germline V gene data show CDR1 as MNHEY and CDR2 as SVGAGI. In DNA form, the CDR3 reads TGTGCCAGCAGCCGAGGTGATTTGGCCCGCGAGACCCAGTACTTC. Its translation: CASSRGDLARETQYF.

This clonotype has only a few counts. The J gene is TRBJ2-7, the V gene TRBV5-1; D might be TRBD1 (6 bases). TRBJ2-1 explains the end of the DNA better; the J call may be wrong. The germline V gene encodes CDR1 SGHRS and CDR2 YFSETQ. CDR3 length: 16 residues. CDR3 nucleotide sequence: TGCGCCAGCAGCTTTTTCATGCAGGGGACCTACAATGAGCAGTTCTTC. Its protein is CASSFFMQGTYNEQFF.

The chain joins TRBV29-1 to TRBJ1-1, with D unclear. The CDR3 spans 13 residues. CDR1 and CDR2 (germline): SQVTM, ANQGSEA. V was clipped by 2 bases and J by 7 bases, with 14 bases between them. CDR3 sequence: CSVEYVVMSEAFF. CDR3 DNA: TGCAGCGTTGAATATGTCGTCATGAGTGAAGCTTTCTTT. The variable domain in full, with the rest retrieved from reference TRBV29-1 and TRBJ1-1, is SAVISQKPSRDICQRGTSLTIQCQVDSQVTMMFWYRQQPGQSLTLIATANQGSEATYESGFVIDKFPISRPNLTFSTLTVSNMSPEDSSIYLCSVEYVVMSEAFFGQGTRLTVV.

This sequence joins TRBV5-1 and TRBJ2-1; TRBD1 is a possible D gene (6 bases). V was cut by 2 bases and J by 0 bases, with 12 bases left in between. The CDR3 extends over 16 amino acids. CDR1 and CDR2 (germline): SGHRS, YFSETQ. The CDR3, as DNA: TGCGCCAGCAGCTTAAGGACAGCGAGCTCCTACAATGAGCAGTTCTTC. It specifies CASSLRTASSYNEQFF.

The V call is TRBV3-1, the J call TRBJ2-7, with a weak D call TRBD1 (5 bases). CDR1 is LGHDT, CDR2 YNNKEL, per germline (reference sequence). Trimming took off 4 bases at V and 3 bases at J, with 13 bases between the two ends. This CDR3 contains 14 residues. The CDR3 DNA reads as TGTGCCAGCAGCCCCCTACAGGAGAGCTACGAGCAGTACTTC. Translated, it gives CASSPLQESYEQYF.

This clonotype appeared a few times. The chain has TRBV14 and TRBJ1-2, with TRBD1 matching over 8 bases. CDR3 size: 16 residues. CDR1 and CDR2 (germline): SGHDN, FVKESK. V dropped 0 bases and J dropped 8; count of bases not matched to a gene: 11. This chain's CDR3 is CASSQEMGQVASGYTF. CDR3 bases: TGTGCCAGCAGCCAAGAAATGGGACAGGTGGCGTCAGGCTACACCTTC.

Only a few counts were recorded for this clonotype. The chain's CDR3 is CASSIRRGTTEAFF. The CDR3 coding sequence is TGTGCCAGTAGTATTAGGCGGGGAACGACTGAAGCTTTCTTT. The genes are TRBV19 and TRBJ1-1, with D hard to call. The CDR3 covers 14 residues. The V end lost 3 bases, the J end lost 5 bases, and 13 bases lay between the germline ends. The germline CDR1 and CDR2 sequences are LNHDA and SQIVND (reference sequence).

With respect to this clonotype: One end of the junction is discordant with germline, which a read error may explain. J is TRBJ1-3 and V is TRBV27; possible D gene TRBD1, 5 bases. The CDR3 is 14 amino acids. Germline V gene lookup returns CDR1 MNHEY and CDR2 SMNVEV (reference sequence). The CDR3 loop is CAGSLSGPGNTIYF. CDR3 coding DNA: TGTGCCGGCAGTTTATCGGGGCCAGGAAACACCATATATTTT.